This T cell receptor beta chain stems from a study of blood T cell repertoires in COVID-19. Across the study: Spain, Italy and the United States supplied samples that represented acute and convalescent COVID-19. In each case, the material was cDNA or gDNA derived from T cells, B-cell-depleted T cells, or PBMCs.

This CDR3 contains 15 residues. CDR1 is MRHNA and CDR2 is SNTAGT in the germline V gene. V dropped 6 bases and J dropped 4; count of bases not matched to a gene: 8. In the authors' workflow: Estimated nucleated cell counts came from reference gene primer amplification. The repertoire was sequenced with immunoSEQ multiplex PCR; TCRdb's copy has only in-frame clones and lacks some. V, J and clone size derive from that table, while D and trimming were established from the DNA sequence. The table lists tens of thousands of clones, 90% of them singletons. The sequenced sample consisted of peripheral blood. The gene calls are TRBV6-4 and TRBJ2-1; TRBD2 aligns across 8 bases. This sequence originates from a woman of 80 years or more with active or convalescent COVID-19. The chain's CDR3 is CASSISGDLYNEQFF. The CDR3 nucleotides are TGTGCCAGCAGCATTAGCGGGGACCTATACAATGAGCAGTTCTTC.